The 28 T cell receptor beta chains in this list originate from one sample, sequenced in a study of blood T cell repertoires in COVID-19. Repertoires were generated with immunoSEQ multiplex PCR, while TCRdb's copy carries only in-frame clones and drops some. The profile shows 140,000 to 150,000 clones, 70% to 80% of them singletons. The sample consisted of peripheral blood. The receptors come from a man aged 45-60 years with acute or convalescent COVID-19.

This chain uses TRBV19 with TRBJ1-5, with TRBD1 matching over 7 bases. In germline, CDR1 is LNHDA, CDR2 SQIVND (reference sequence). This CDR3 is built from 15 residues. The V segment lost 4 bases and the J segment 3 bases; nucleotides outside the gene matches: 6. CDR3 sequence reads: CASSSLQGINQPQHF. The CDR3 region has the DNA TGTGCCAGTAGTAGCCTACAGGGGATCAATCAGCCCCAGCATTTT.

The chain uses TRBV2 and TRBJ1-6; 7 bases line up with TRBD1. Germline trimming cut 6 bases from V and 6 bases from J; bases unmatched to any gene: 2. This CDR3 spans 13 amino acids. Germline V gene sequence: CDR1 SNHLY, CDR2 FYNNEI. Here the CDR3 reads CASRRDSNSPLHF. The CDR3 nucleotides are TGTGCCAGCAGAAGGGACAGTAATTCACCCCTCCACTTT.

CDR3 region: CASTGRANYGYTF. CDR3 nucleotide sequence: TGCGCCAGCACGGGGAGGGCTAACTATGGCTACACCTTC. The chain employs TRBV10-2 and TRBJ1-2; D unclear. Per the germline V gene, CDR1 is WSHSY and CDR2 is SAAADI. The CDR3 loop spans 13 amino acids. V lost 7 bases to trimming and J lost 0 bases, with 9 bases between them.

The chain links TRBV6-5 to TRBJ2-1, with unresolved D. The CDR3 extends over 11 amino acids. Trimming pared 2 bases from V and 8 bases from J, leaving 4 bases between. CDR1 is MNHEY and CDR2 is SVGAGI in the germline V gene. Written as DNA, the CDR3 is TGTGCCAGCAGTTACGGGCATGAGCAGTTCTTC. It specifies CASSYGHEQFF.

The gene calls are TRBV5-1 and TRBJ1-5, with D unclear. The length of the CDR3 is 13 residues. Germline V gene sequence: CDR1 SGHRS, CDR2 YFSETQ. The germline V and J ends were trimmed by 5 bases and 2 bases, with 8 bases remaining between them. The CDR3 DNA follows: TGCGCCAGCAGTAAGGGAGGCAATCAGCCCCAGCATTTT. Protein: CASSKGGNQPQHF.

For this clone: Germline is not matched at one junction end, which may reflect a read error. J is TRBJ2-2 and V is TRBV7-2; 10 nucleotides match TRBD2. The germline gives CDR1 SGHTA, CDR2 FQGNSA. The CDR3 is 15 residues long. CDR3 nucleotides: TGTGCCAGCAGCCTAGCGGGGGCGATGGCCGGGGAGCTGTTTTTT. The encoded protein is CASSLAGAMAGELFF.

The chain employs TRBV4-2 and TRBJ1-1; 8 bases align to TRBD1. Germline CDR1 reads LGHNA; CDR2 reads YNFKEQ. This CDR3 comprises 17 residues. Losses at the gene ends were 2 bases for V and 2 bases for J; bases not matched to a gene: 10. CDR3: CASSQRLRTGTNTEAFF. As DNA, the CDR3 is TGTGCCAGCAGCCAACGTTTGCGGACAGGGACTAACACTGAAGCTTTCTTT.

V is TRBV3-1 (or the pseudogene TRBV3-2) and J is TRBJ1-1; D remains ambiguous. CDR1 is LGHDT, CDR2 YNNKEL, per germline (reference sequence). The CDR3 contains 11 residues. Deletions cut 3 bases from V and 11 bases from J, with 10 bases between. The CDR3 DNA is TGTGCCAGCAGCCAGGCTAGGGAGGCTTTCTTT. Translation: CASSQAREAFF.

The rearrangement links TRBV14 to TRBJ2-7; D call uncertain. Trimming removed 1 base from V and 3 bases from J, with 7 bases in between. The CDR3 has 13 amino acids. CDR1 and CDR2 from the germline V gene are SGHDN and FVKESK. The CDR3 protein is CASSQVGYYEQYF. The CDR3 DNA reads as TGTGCCAGCAGCCAAGTCGGGTACTACGAGCAGTACTTC.

The chain links TRBV19 to TRBJ2-1; 10 nucleotides align to TRBD2. The CDR3 totals 14 residues. After removal of 2 bases from V and 6 bases from J, the junction contained 1 base not matched to a gene. Germline V gives CDR1 LNHDA, CDR2 SQIVND (reference sequence). The CDR3 loop is CASSIKRGGNEQFF. CDR3 nucleotides: TGTGCCAGTAGTATAAAGCGGGGGGGCAATGAGCAGTTCTTC.

A single count supports this clone. The chain links TRBV5-6 to TRBJ2-5; 12 nucleotides align to TRBD2. Per the germline V gene, CDR1 is SGHDT and CDR2 is YYEEEE. The junction had 2 bases not matched to a gene; V was cut back by 4 bases and J by 1 base. This CDR3 has 15 amino acids. The CDR3 is CASSPGLAGQETQYF. The CDR3 region has the DNA TGTGCCAGCAGCCCGGGACTAGCGGGCCAAGAGACCCAGTACTTC.

The chain joins TRBV18 to TRBJ1-1; a weak D match, TRBD1 (6 bases). Looked up from germline, CDR1 is KGHSH and CDR2 is LQKENI. The V and J ends lost 1 base and 2 bases respectively, with 8 bases between them. The CDR3 sequence is 14 residues long. CDR3 bases: TGTGCCAGCTCACCACAGGGGGAAAACACTGAAGCTTTCTTT. This codes for CASSPQGENTEAFF.

The V call is TRBV2, the J call TRBJ1-3, with D uncertain. Trimming stripped 7 bases from V and 2 bases from J, with 9 bases between. The germline V gene has CDR1 SNHLY and CDR2 FYNNEI. The CDR3 covers 13 residues. As DNA, the CDR3 is TGTGCCAGCATGGGGAGGCCTGGAAACACCATATATTTT. Translated: CASMGRPGNTIYF.

This chain connects TRBV11-2 to TRBJ2-1, with TRBD2 matching over 11 bases. The germline V gene has CDR1 SGHAT and CDR2 FQNNGV. The J segment lost 8 bases and the V segment lost 2 bases, leaving 5 bases of the junction unmatched. This CDR3 has 15 amino acids. The CDR3 loop reads CASSLIAGGPHEQFF. The DNA for the CDR3 is TGTGCCAGCAGCTTAATAGCGGGGGGGCCCCATGAGCAGTTCTTC.

This chain uses TRBV19 with TRBJ2-7; TRBD1 is a possible D gene (6 bases). Germline loops: CDR1 LNHDA, CDR2 SQIVND (reference sequence). The CDR3 runs to 13 residues. V was shortened by 7 bases and J by 5 bases, with 15 bases between the two germline ends. The CDR3 reads CASTEQGRHEQYF. DNA for the CDR3: TGTGCCAGTACCGAGCAGGGGCGGCACGAGCAGTACTTC.

V and J are TRBV5-1 and TRBJ2-5; 7 positions agree with TRBD2. From germline, CDR1 is SGHRS and CDR2 YFSETQ. This CDR3 contains 15 residues. J was trimmed by 5 bases and V by 0 bases; bases with no gene match: 7. DNA of the CDR3: TGCGCCAGCAGCTTGGCCTTGACTAGCTGGGAGACCCAGTACTTC. Translating it yields CASSLALTSWETQYF.

The J gene is TRBJ2-3, the V gene TRBV7-2; 13 positions agree with TRBD2. The V and J ends lost 4 bases and 6 bases, in that order; junction bases with no gene match: 13. The CDR3 is made up of 18 amino acids. The germline CDR1 and CDR2 sequences are SGHTA and FQGNSA. CDR3 sequence: CASSSLLAGGPWEDTQYF. CDR3 DNA: TGTGCCAGCAGCTCCCTACTAGCGGGGGGGCCGTGGGAGGATACGCAGTATTTT.

This clone was seen a single time. The rearrangement links TRBV9 to TRBJ1-6; D remains ambiguous. This CDR3 spans 14 amino acids. V was clipped by 4 bases and J by 9 bases, with 14 bases between them. The germline CDR1 and CDR2 sequences are SGDLS and YYNGEE. The CDR3 DNA sequence: TGTGCCAGCAGCCTATCCCAACCTTTTTCACCCCTCCACTTT. Its translation: CASSLSQPFSPLHF.

The chain uses TRBV2 and TRBJ2-7; possibly TRBD2 for D (5 bases). V dropped 2 bases and J dropped 2 bases, with 10 bases sitting between them. Germline V gene data show CDR1 as SNHLY and CDR2 as FYNNEI. The length of the CDR3 is 14 residues. The CDR3 sequence: CASSEQIATYEQYF. CDR3 sequence (DNA): TGTGCCAGCAGTGAACAGATAGCGACCTACGAGCAGTACTTC.

The gene calls are TRBV29-1 and TRBJ1-2; 8 bases fit TRBD1. This CDR3 is built from 13 residues. CDR1 and CDR2 (germline): SQVTM, ANQGSEA. J was trimmed by 6 bases and V by 2 bases; bases with no gene match: 5. The CDR3 DNA is TGCAGCGTTGAAATGGCAGGGGGCCATGGCTACACCTTC. Its translation: CSVEMAGGHGYTF. The full variable domain, its missing parts supplied by reference TRBV29-1 and TRBJ1-2, is SAVISQKPSRDICQRGTSLTIQCQVDSQVTMMFWYRQQPGQSLTLIATANQGSEATYESGFVIDKFPISRPNLTFSTLTVSNMSPEDSSIYLCSVEMAGGHGYTFGSGTRLTVV.

The V call is TRBV2, the J call TRBJ2-5, with D perhaps TRBD2 (5 bases). This CDR3 has 12 residues. The V gene's germline CDR1 is SNHLY and CDR2 FYNNEI. The ends were cut back, 4 bases at V and 5 bases at J, with 8 bases in the middle. Here the CDR3 reads CASSAGSETQYF. As DNA, the CDR3 is TGTGCCAGCAGTGCGGGGTCGGAGACCCAGTACTTC.

This clone was picked up one time. V and J are TRBV3-1 (or the pseudogene TRBV3-2) and TRBJ2-3; the match to TRBD2 covers 9 bases. CDR3 size: 19 residues. V gave up 2 bases and J gave up 0 bases; unmatched junction bases: 12. The germline CDR1 and CDR2 sequences are LGHDT and YNNKEL (reference sequence). The CDR3 spells CASSQRIRLAGTSTDTQYF. The CDR3 nucleotides are TGTGCCAGCAGCCAAAGAATCAGGCTAGCGGGGACCAGCACAGATACGCAGTATTTT.

This clone was seen once. The chain joins TRBV5-1 to TRBJ1-2, with 9 positions matching TRBD1. Looked up from germline, CDR1 is SGHRS and CDR2 is YFSETQ. The CDR3 has 14 amino acids. The J segment lost 6 bases and the V segment lost 3 bases, leaving 6 bases of the junction unmatched. The CDR3 region has the DNA TGCGCCAGCAGCTCTACAGGGGGCTCAAATGGCTACACCTTC. Amino acids: CASSSTGGSNGYTF.

The chain recombines TRBV4-2 with TRBJ1-2; D perhaps matches TRBD1 (5 bases). The CDR3 sequence is 15 residues long. V lost 0 bases and J lost 2, with 10 bases in between. Germline CDR1 LGHNA, CDR2 YNFKEQ. The DNA of the CDR3 is TGTGCCAGCAGCCAAGATCGACAGATAAACTATGGCTACACCTTC. Its translation: CASSQDRQINYGYTF.

The V and J genes are TRBV6-5 and TRBJ2-3, with 14 bases aligning to TRBD2. The CDR3 consists of 14 residues. Germline V CDR1 and CDR2: MNHEY, SVGAGI. J gave up 8 bases and V 6 bases, and 4 bases lay outside the gene matches. In DNA, the CDR3 is TGTGCCAGCAGCTCCGGGACTAGCGGGGGTACGCAGTATTTT. As protein: CASSSGTSGGTQYF.

The rearrangement joins TRBV7-3 to TRBJ2-5; TRBD2 matches 11 bases. J gave up 1 base and V 5 bases, and 3 bases lay outside the gene matches. This CDR3 contains 15 residues. Germline V gives CDR1 SGHTA, CDR2 FQGTGA. Written as DNA, the CDR3 is TGTGCCAGCAGCCCGCTAGCGGGGGGCCAAGAGACCCAGTACTTC. Amino acids: CASSPLAGGQETQYF.

The chain is built from TRBV28 and TRBJ2-1; D is perhaps TRBD1 (5 bases). Germline CDR1 MDHEN, CDR2 SYDVKM. This CDR3 spans 13 amino acids. The ends were cut back, 8 bases at V and 11 bases at J, with 19 bases in the middle. Here the CDR3 reads CASYETQGNKQFF. The CDR3 DNA reads as TGTGCCAGCTATGAAACTCAGGGAAATAAGCAGTTCTTC.

This chain connects TRBV10-1 to TRBJ2-7; 11 nucleotides line up with TRBD1. The CDR3 length is 16 residues. CDR1 WNHNN and CDR2 SYGVQD come from the germline V gene (reference sequence). The ends lost 4 bases at V and 4 bases at J; junction bases unmatched: 9. The CDR3 reads CASSVLDRDRGYEQYV. As DNA, the CDR3 is TGCGCCAGCAGTGTTTTAGATCGGGACAGGGGGTACGAGCAGTACGTC.